The 3 T cell receptor beta chains below were found in one sample sequenced in a study of Graves' ophthalmopathy and Graves' hyperthyroidism (dated by TCRdb to between 2018 and 2020). Sequenced using an Illumina HiSeq 2000. For repertoire sequencing, TCR beta CDR3 regions were amplified from RNA transcripts. The first round was an RT-PCR using HTBI primers with the Qiagen OneStep RT-PCR kit, and this first round was followed by a second-round multiplex PCR, then size selection and purification. TCRdb reworked the public reads: Q25 trimming with fastp, MiXCR clone assembly, productive beta chains retained. One record per CDR3 amino acid sequence lists the most common genes and DNA. Counted in this sample were about 1.1 million distinct CDR3 sequences; roughly two fifths of them appeared once. The ten largest clones add up to roughly 11% of the sample. Sequenced sample: peripheral blood or thyroid tissue (not recorded which). Every receptor here comes from an adult man with Graves' hyperthyroidism.

This chain joins TRBV6-1 and TRBJ1-1; D gene uncertain. The V end was cut by 7 bases, the J end by 1 base, with 10 bases between. This CDR3 is built from 13 residues. Germline-derived CDR1 and CDR2 are MNHNS and SASEGT. In nucleotides, the CDR3 is TGTGCCAGCACCCTTATGGGGAACACTGAAGCTTTCTTT. It translates to CASTLMGNTEAFF.

In nucleotides, the CDR3 is TGTGCCAGCAGTGAAGGGACAGGGTTTTCACCCCTCCACTTT. This gives the protein CASSEGTGFSPLHF. This chain uses TRBV25-1 with TRBJ1-6; TRBD1 matches 9 bases. Germline CDR1 reads MGHDK; CDR2 reads SYGVNS. The CDR3 length is 14 residues. The V segment lost 2 bases and the J segment 9 bases; nucleotides outside the gene matches: 2.

The chain combines TRBV3-1 with TRBJ2-5; 10 bases line up with TRBD2. Losses at the gene ends were 4 bases for V and 0 bases for J; bases not matched to a gene: 11. Germline lookup yields CDR1 LGHDT and CDR2 YNNKEL (reference sequence). The CDR3 has 18 residues. CDR3 sequence reads: CASSRRGLAGAYQETQYF. The CDR3 region has the DNA TGTGCCAGCAGCCGACGAGGGCTAGCGGGGGCCTACCAAGAGACCCAGTACTTC.